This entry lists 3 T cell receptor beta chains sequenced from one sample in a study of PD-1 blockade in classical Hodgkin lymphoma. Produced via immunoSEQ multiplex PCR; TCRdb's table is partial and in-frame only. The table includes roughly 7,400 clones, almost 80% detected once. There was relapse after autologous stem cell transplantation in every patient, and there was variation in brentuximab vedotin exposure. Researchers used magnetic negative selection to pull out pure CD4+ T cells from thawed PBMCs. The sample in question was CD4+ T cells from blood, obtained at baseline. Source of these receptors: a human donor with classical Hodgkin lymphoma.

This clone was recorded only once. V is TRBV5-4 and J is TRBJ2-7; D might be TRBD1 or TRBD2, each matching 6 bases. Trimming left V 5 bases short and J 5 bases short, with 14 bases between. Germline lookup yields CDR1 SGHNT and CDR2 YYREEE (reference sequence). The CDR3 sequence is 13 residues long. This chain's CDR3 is CASRLRGADEQYF. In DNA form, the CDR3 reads TGTGCCAGCAGATTGAGGGGGGCTGACGAGCAGTACTTC.

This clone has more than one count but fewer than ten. CDR3 region: CAWRPDEGRRFSYNSPLHF. CDR3 nucleotides: TGTGCCTGGAGACCCGACGAGGGGCGGCGCTTCTCCTATAATTCACCCCTCCACTTT. The chain links TRBV30 to TRBJ1-6; the D gene is possibly TRBD1 (5 bases). V lost 3 bases to trimming and J lost 0 bases, with 21 bases between them. CDR1 and CDR2 (germline): GTSNPN, SVGIG (reference sequence). This CDR3 has 19 amino acids.

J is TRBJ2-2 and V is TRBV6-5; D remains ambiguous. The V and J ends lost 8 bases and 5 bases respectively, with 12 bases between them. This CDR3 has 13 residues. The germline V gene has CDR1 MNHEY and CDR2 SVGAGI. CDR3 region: CASYEWRTGELFF. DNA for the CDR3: TGTGCCAGCTACGAGTGGAGAACCGGGGAGCTGTTTTTT.